This T cell receptor beta chain was recorded in a study of PD-1 blockade in classical Hodgkin lymphoma. Findings of the study overall: What drove the repertoire differences, possibly disease activity or prior therapy, has not been defined.

Some clones are missing from TCRdb's copy, which holds only in-frame ones; the method was immunoSEQ multiplex PCR. The sample records 10,000 to 15,000 clones, roughly 80% being singletons. The time point is: cycle 4 day 1 (C4D1), after more than 5 weeks of nivolumab. All the patients suffered relapse after autologous stem cell transplantation, and brentuximab vedotin exposure differed. CD4+ T cells were purified from thawed PBMCs by negative selection. In the case of this clone: The antigen is unknown.

V gave up 5 bases and J gave up 9 bases; unmatched junction bases: 17. The germline V gene has CDR1 MNHEY and CDR2 SMNVEV (reference sequence). This CDR3 contains 16 residues. The receptor was derived from a human donor with classical Hodgkin lymphoma. The J gene is TRBJ1-1, the V gene TRBV27; TRBD1 agrees at 8 bases. Material: CD4+ T cells from blood, obtained before the fourth cycle of nivolumab. CDR3 DNA sequence: TGTGCCAGCAGTCGCAGAACAGGGGGATCACAGTTGAAAGCTTTCTTT. Protein product: CASSRRTGGSQLKAFF.